This TCR beta chain was identified during a study of blood T cell repertoires in COVID-19. Background on the study: COVID-19 samples collected from the United States, Italy and Spain covered acute and convalescent phases. T cells, B-cell-depleted T cells, or PBMCs supplied cDNA or gDNA.

In the original analysis: Reference gene primer amplification gave estimated nucleated cell counts. The data were produced by immunoSEQ multiplex PCR, yet TCRdb's version contains in-frame clones alone and is incomplete. V and J calls and clone size are given by that table; D and trimming were obtained from the DNA. The table has about 160,000 clones, approximately 87% seen once. The sequenced sample was peripheral blood. This sequence originates from a man aged 80 or over with acute or convalescent COVID-19.

The CDR3 region is CASSVDRYSYEQYF. The DNA of the CDR3 is TGTGCCAGCAGCGTAGACAGGTACTCCTACGAGCAGTACTTC. The chain employs TRBV5-4 and TRBJ2-7, with D tentatively TRBD1 (6 bases). CDR3 size: 14 residues. CDR1 is SGHNT and CDR2 is YYREEE in the germline V gene (reference sequence). Trimming cost V 4 bases and J 0 bases, with 11 bases left between them.